This T cell receptor (beta chain) derives from a study of glioma-infiltrating T cells after dendritic cell vaccination (dated by TCRdb to between 2015 and 2016). For the study in its entirety: The cohort included around 15 glioblastoma patients drawn from Phase I and II dendritic cell vaccination trials, of whom 9 were newly diagnosed and 6 had recurrent disease. Between the early 2000s and the early 2010s, the patients were given dendritic cell vaccination pulsed with autologous tumor lysate. To make the vaccine, monocyte-derived dendritic cells were cultured for roughly seven days with IL-4 and GM-CSF and then pulsed overnight with autologous tumor lysate. Each patient got three intradermal injections of the dendritic cell vaccine, spaced at biweekly intervals, in the arm below the axilla. In glioblastoma patients vaccinated with dendritic cells, deep sequencing of TCR beta CDR3 regions served to measure tumor-infiltrating lymphocyte content and to compare repertoires between tumor and blood. Survival after dendritic cell vaccination was correlated with TCR sequencing metrics, including TIL content and tumor-blood repertoire overlap. On the study overall, not on this receptor specifically: Higher estimated pretreatment TIL content predicted longer time to progression and overall survival after dendritic cell vaccination. No direct relationship between TCR clonality and survival was found, suggesting that a diverse polyclonal response may matter. The TCR overlap response model with three groups was called speculative and said to need prospective validation. The cohort was small and heterogeneous, only a few patients had full blood and tumor sets, and even fewer had initial-recurrent tumor pairs.

To be selected, patients needed enough residual fresh-frozen tumor tissue and more than two years of available survival data. An isocitrate dehydrogenase mutation was not carried by any of the glioblastoma patients, although molecular status was otherwise variable. PBMC were collected before vaccination, two weeks after the third vaccination, and at tumor progression if tumor progression occurred. The Qiagen DNeasy Blood extraction Kit was used for extraction of genomic DNA. About this clone itself: Its specific antigen is unknown. Per-nucleotide qualities are absent, and no much larger clonotype sits a single base away.

Spanning cysteine to phenylalanine, the CDR3 consists of 15 amino acids. Only CDR3 DNA is held: 45 bases, read in frame from base 1. V loses 1 base, J loses 2 bases, and the germline ends lie 9 bases apart. CDR1 and CDR2, looked up from the germline V gene, are SGHTA and FQGNSA. TCRB CDR3 regions were amplified from around 2.1 ug genomic DNA, or all available DNA if less, using the immunoSEQ assay. Multiplex PCR used 60 forward primers for TCR V beta segments and 13 reverse primers for J beta segments. To estimate the number of reads per starting template, synthetic control templates were added to each sample at limiting dilution. The Illumina HiSeq System generated sequencing reads of 87 bp. The study's own analysis went as follows. To remove PCR and sequencing errors, closely related sequences were merged with a nearest neighbor algorithm. TCR overlap was measured as the percentage of unique tumor TCR beta sequences that were also present in the peripheral blood of the same patient. TCRdb limited this immuneACCESS table to in-frame rearrangements with V and J called. A share of clones is missing; checked studies link under half to unresolved V genes, and the rest is unexplained. V and J calls and clone size are given by that table; D and trimming were obtained from the DNA. The sample table contains about 92,000 clones; only one count was recorded for about nine tenths of them. 15% to 17% of the sample is in the top ten clones.

The TCR was taken from a human donor with glioblastoma. The sequences come from blood, collected before dendritic cell vaccination. The rearrangement combines TRBV7-2 with TRBJ2-1; a tentative D call is TRBD1 (6 bases match). The bases are TGTGCCAGCAGCTTAGACAGGGTGGCCTACAATGAGCAGTTCTTC. Protein translation: CASSLDRVAYNEQFF.